This T cell receptor (beta chain) derives from a study of neurological immune-mediated disorders (dated by TCRdb to the late 2010s). General notes on the study: Among the roughly 35 multiple sclerosis patients, approximately 31 had relapsing-remitting MS and 3 had secondary progressive MS. Using UMI-based sequencing, the study compared peripheral blood TCR-beta repertoires from patients with HTLV-I-associated myelopathy (HAM/TSP), patients with multiple sclerosis, and healthy controls. The roughly 110 TCR-beta libraries included longitudinal samples, technical triplicates and paired sorted CD4+ and CD8+ T-cell subsets alongside PBMC samples. The cohort was made up of about 66 subjects, consisting of around 14 HAM/TSP patients, 34 multiple sclerosis patients and 20 healthy controls.

cDNA synthesis used template-switch 5'RACE with a primer carrying a 10-nucleotide random unique molecular identifier tagging each TCR transcript. Each sequencing run produced over 180 million TCR-beta sequences covering 15-18 subjects. The RNeasy kit was used to extract total RNA. The KAPA Real-time Library Amplification kit was used to amplify TCR-beta VDJ regions with primers targeting the TCR constant region and the 5'RACE anchor. Sample indexes and Illumina adaptors were added in a first PCR, and a second PCR then increased library yield. The roughly 650 bp TCR product was size-selected on a 2% E-gel SizeSelection system after Ampure bead purification. Before pooling, library quality was assessed on a Bioanalyzer, concentration was determined with Qubit, and library quantification was performed with the Kapa Library Quantification kit. An Illumina HiSeq 2500 sequenced the libraries paired-end 2 x 150 bp. To increase sequence diversity, roughly 23-30% phiX was spiked into each library pool. Under the source paper's analysis protocol: The UMI-based MiGEC pipeline processed quality-filtered reads and removed over 80% of raw TCR sequences during error correction. IMGT germline references were used for aligning VDJ genes, and each clonotype was defined as a unique CDR3 amino acid sequence together with its V-J genes. Clonal expansion, Shannon diversity, and CDR3 relatedness (CalcPairwiseDistances, ClusterSamples) were evaluated with VDJtools, and phylogenetic trees were built with CLCbio workbench. Clones with at least 8 unique UMIs were defined as expanded, with this threshold being based on coefficient-of-variation modelling across technical triplicates. In-frame beta chains were kept once TCRdb had trimmed the public reads at Q25 with fastp and called clones with MiXCR. Identical CDR3 proteins give one entry, which carries the most common genes and DNA. TCRdb, not the original authors, processed these V and J calls. The sample table records some 43,000 distinct CDR3 sequences; roughly 2.5% of these occur just once. The ten largest clonotypes hold 12% of the sample.

This clonotype appeared many times. Its recognized antigen is unknown. Base qualities were left out, and no much larger clone turns up one base away. For unsorted PBMC libraries, 2 million PBMCs were used after storage in RNAlater at -80 degrees C until RNA extraction. Multiple sclerosis patients were enrolled in a US clinical protocol under which disease progression was evaluated by magnetic resonance imaging. PBMCs were separated from peripheral blood using Ficoll-Hypaque density gradient centrifugation and then cryopreserved in liquid nitrogen. What the research found in general, with its limitations: Repertoires from 18 of 34 MS patients were grouped by phylogenetic analysis into a cluster of related CDR3 sequences, suggesting a possible repertoire-level signature. Across subjects, expanded clones never shared an identical CDR3 amino acid sequence, which suggests that the TCR-beta repertoires in every group were private. TCR clonal expansion was highest in HAM/TSP patients and lowest in MS patients, with MS patients falling below even healthy controls. No association of the MS cluster with clinical or MRI features was observed, and the need for larger cohorts was stated by the authors.

The origin of this receptor is a man aged 25 to 40 with multiple sclerosis. Sequencing was performed on PBMCs.

The CDR3 has the sequence CASSQGLRGAQETQYF. The bases read TGTGCCAGCAGCCAAGGATTGCGGGGGGCCCAAGAGACCCAGTACTTC. Recombination connected TRBV3-1 to TRBJ2-5; 8 junctional bases match TRBD2. After removal of 1 base from V and 1 base from J, the junction retains 5 bases not matched to a gene. The CDR3 spans 16 residues, from the cysteine through the phenylalanine. The kept DNA is CDR3 alone, 48 bases in frame from the first base. CDR1 is given as LGHDT and CDR2 as YNNKEL, both from the germline V gene (reference sequence).